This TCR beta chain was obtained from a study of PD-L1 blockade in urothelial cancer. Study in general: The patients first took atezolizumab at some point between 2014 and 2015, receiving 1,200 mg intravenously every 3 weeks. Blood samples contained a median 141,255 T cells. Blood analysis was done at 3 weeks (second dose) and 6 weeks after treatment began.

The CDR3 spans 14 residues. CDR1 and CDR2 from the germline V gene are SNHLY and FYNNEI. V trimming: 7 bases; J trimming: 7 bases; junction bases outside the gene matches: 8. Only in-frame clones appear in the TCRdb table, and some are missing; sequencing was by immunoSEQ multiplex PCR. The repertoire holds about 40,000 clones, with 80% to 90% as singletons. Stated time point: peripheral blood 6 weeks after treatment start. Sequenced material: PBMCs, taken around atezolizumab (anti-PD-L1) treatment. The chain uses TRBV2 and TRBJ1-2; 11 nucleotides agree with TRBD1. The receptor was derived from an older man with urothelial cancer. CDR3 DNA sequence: TGTGCCAGCAATATGGACAGGGGGCAGGGTGGCTACACCTTC. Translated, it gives CASNMDRGQGGYTF.